This T cell receptor beta chain was found in a study (dated by TCRdb to about 2016). The protocol used for the library was RT-PCR. Sequencing was performed on an Illumina MiSeq. Using fastp at Q25 and MiXCR, TCRdb reprocessed the public reads and kept productive beta chains. Identical CDR3 proteins give one entry, which carries the most common genes and DNA. The sample table lists about 700,000 distinct CDR3 sequences, 14% of them with a count of one. 3.6% of the sample lies in the top ten. According to the germline V gene, CDR1 reads MNHEY and CDR2 reads SVGAGI. V loses 5 bases, J loses 7 bases, and the germline ends lie 15 bases apart. Including the terminal cysteine and phenylalanine, the CDR3 comprises 13 residues. Only CDR3 DNA is held: 39 bases, read in frame from base 1. This clonotype has just a few counts. This receptor's antigen is unknown. Base quality data are lacking; no much larger clone is found one base away.

Recombination joined TRBV6-5 with TRBJ2-7, with the identity of the D gene unclear. This receptor was taken from a female donor in good health, serving as a healthy control. Sequenced: memory CD4+ T cells from blood. CDR3 sequence: CASSKPPGWEQYF. The DNA sequence is TGTGCCAGCAGTAAACCGCCAGGATGGGAGCAGTACTTC.